The sequence of this T cell receptor (beta chain) was determined in a study of lymphopenia after photon versus proton radiotherapy. Produced via immunoSEQ multiplex PCR; TCRdb's table is partial and in-frame only. The sample lists some 70,000 clones, 75% to 90% occurring once. V gave up 6 bases and J gave up 4 bases; unmatched junction bases: 15. The CDR3 contains 17 residues. The material was peripheral blood, obtained from a patient treated with proton-based radiotherapy. The clonotype originates from a man at least 80 years old with esophageal cancer. The chain uses TRBV5-3 and TRBJ1-3; TRBD1 matches at 8 bases. TRBV5-3 is marked as an open reading frame, function uncertain. In DNA form, the CDR3 reads TGTGCCAGAACCCCGCTTGAGGTACAGGGGGAAGGAAACACCATATATTTT. It encodes CARTPLEVQGEGNTIYF.